This TCR beta chain came from a study of shared clonotypes between healthy human individuals. With 5 bases clipped from V and 1 base from J, the junction kept 5 bases outside the gene matches. The CDR3 extends over 15 amino acids. The germline V gene has CDR1 SGHTA and CDR2 FQGTGA. Data came from immunoSEQ multiplex PCR; TCRdb stores just in-frame clones and leaves some out. The sample yields roughly 1,500,000 clones, under 99% seen once. The material sequenced was naive CD4+ T cells sorted from blood. The subset was: CD45RA+ positively selected. The sequence was obtained from a man aged 25 to 40 in good health. The V and J genes are TRBV7-3 and TRBJ2-3; 8 bases map to TRBD1. The CDR3 region has the DNA TGTGCCAGCAGCCCCCGGGGACAGGGCACAGATACGCAGTATTTT. It yields the protein CASSPRGQGTDTQYF.